Presented here are 26 T cell receptor beta chains from one specimen sequenced in a study of blood T cell repertoires in COVID-19. The assay was immunoSEQ multiplex PCR, and TCRdb's table has in-frame clones only and misses some. The table records 80,000 to 100,000 clones, approximately 91% of them present only once. What was sequenced was peripheral blood. These receptors originate from a human donor with active COVID-19. The donor label of this sample is uncertain.

The chain recombines TRBV5-8 with TRBJ1-3, with a tentative D call TRBD1 (5 bases). CDR1 is SGHTS and CDR2 is YDEGEE in the germline V gene. The CDR3 has 16 residues. V lost 1 base and J lost 3, with 14 bases in between. The CDR3 loop is CASSLYRDFFGNTIYF. DNA for the CDR3: TGTGCCAGCAGCTTGTATCGGGACTTCTTTGGAAACACCATATATTTT.

The chain uses TRBV21-1 and TRBJ2-3; the tabulated D call, TRBD2, remains unverified against the DNA. TRBV21-1 is reported as a pseudogene. The CDR3 spans 20 residues. In DNA, the CDR3 is TGTGCCAGCAGTACAATAACAACGTCAGCTAGCGGGGTCCGCACAGATACGCAGTATTTT. Amino acids: CASSTITTSASGVRTDTQYF.

This clone was observed a few times. The V call is TRBV14, the J call TRBJ2-7; D may be TRBD2 (6 bases). CDR3 length: 14 residues. Germline lookup yields CDR1 SGHDN and CDR2 FVKESK. Trimming took off 4 bases at V and 2 bases at J, with 12 bases between the two ends. DNA of the CDR3: TGTGCCAGCAGCCTGGGACTGCATGCCTACGAGCAGTACTTC. Translating gives CASSLGLHAYEQYF.

J is TRBJ1-1 and V is TRBV19; possibly TRBD1 for D (6 bases). Looked up from germline, CDR1 is LNHDA and CDR2 is SQIVND (reference sequence). The ends were cut back, 3 bases at V and 4 bases at J, with 15 bases in the middle. The CDR3 sequence is 15 residues long. CDR3 in amino acids: CASSMLGRGTTEAFF. The CDR3 nucleotides are TGTGCCAGTAGTATGTTGGGCAGGGGTACCACTGAAGCTTTCTTT.

CDR3 sequence reads: CATSDSGNTIYF. CDR3 bases: TGTGCCACCAGTGATTCAGGAAACACCATATATTTT. The chain has TRBV24-1 and TRBJ1-3; D is unclear. This CDR3 spans 12 amino acids. The germline V gene encodes CDR1 KGHDR and CDR2 SFDVKD. Between the trimmed V and J ends, which lost 2 bases and 4 bases, there was a span of 2 bases.

The V gene is TRBV19, the J gene TRBJ2-3; D is unclear. Germline V gene data show CDR1 as LNHDA and CDR2 as SQIVND (reference sequence). Trimming left V 3 bases short and J 11 bases short, with 12 bases between. The length of the CDR3 is 12 residues. The CDR3 here is CASSIWPEVQYF. The DNA for the CDR3 is TGTGCCAGTAGTATCTGGCCTGAGGTGCAGTATTTT.

The V gene is TRBV4-1, the J gene TRBJ2-7, with 16 nucleotides matching TRBD2. Trimming removed 0 bases from V and 7 bases from J; junction bases left unmatched: 6. Germline V gene lookup returns CDR1 MGHRA and CDR2 YSYEKL. CDR3 length: 17 residues. The CDR3 spells CASSQDGTSGGAGEQYF. The CDR3 DNA follows: TGCGCCAGCAGCCAAGACGGGACTAGCGGGGGGGCAGGGGAGCAGTACTTC.

CDR3 nucleotides: TGTGCCAGCAGTTCACTACAGGGGGCGTGGCCCCCCTACGAGCAGTACTTC. This gives the protein CASSSLQGAWPPYEQYF. This chain connects TRBV27 to TRBJ2-7, with 9 bases that match TRBD1. Germline trimming cut 4 bases from V and 2 bases from J; bases unmatched to any gene: 12. This CDR3 contains 17 residues. Germline V lookup: CDR1 MNHEY, CDR2 SMNVEV (reference sequence).

As for this clone: Distinct nucleotide sequences in the sample also encode this CDR3. DNA of the CDR3: TGCGCCAGCAGCTTGGAGGCTAGCGGGGGTTACAATGAGCAGTTCTTC. This encodes CASSLEASGGYNEQFF. The genes are TRBV5-1 and TRBJ2-1; 10 bases match TRBD2. The length of the CDR3 is 16 residues. CDR1 is SGHRS and CDR2 is YFSETQ in the germline V gene. V trimming: 0 bases; J trimming: 4 bases; junction bases outside the gene matches: 4.

This clone was observed a few times. The chain joins TRBV18 to TRBJ2-3; perhaps TRBD2 as D (5 bases). Trimming shortened V by 1 base and J by 4 bases, and 6 bases separated the two germline ends. Germline CDR1 is KGHSH and CDR2 is LQKENI. The CDR3 totals 13 residues. The CDR3 DNA reads TGTGCCAGCTCACCACTCGGGGCAGATACGCAGTATTTT. It yields the protein CASSPLGADTQYF.

The V gene is TRBV24-1, the J gene TRBJ2-7, with D perhaps matching TRBD1 (6 bases). The germline gives CDR1 KGHDR, CDR2 SFDVKD. With 4 bases removed from V and 1 base from J, the gap between germline ends came to 13 bases. The CDR3 is made up of 15 amino acids. CDR3 in DNA: TGTGCCACCAGTGAAGGTGGACAGCCATCCTACGAGCAGTACTTC. It specifies CATSEGGQPSYEQYF.

In its sample, this clone was seen a few times. This chain connects TRBV7-9 to TRBJ2-5; a possible D gene is TRBD2 (7 bases). CDR3 length: 15 amino acids. Germline V CDR1 and CDR2: SEHNR, FQNEAQ (reference sequence). V lost 0 bases, J lost 5 bases, and 13 bases lay in between. The CDR3 DNA follows: TGTGCCAGCAGCTTAGCGATTGGGGGGGCGGAGACCCAGTACTTC. It is translated as CASSLAIGGAETQYF.

In this sample, this clone turned up a few times. This chain connects TRBV24-1 to TRBJ1-2; D might be TRBD1 (5 bases). Germline V lookup: CDR1 KGHDR, CDR2 SFDVKD. V was cut by 5 bases and J by 4 bases, with 16 bases left in between. The CDR3 has 15 amino acids. The CDR3 protein is CATSVPRRGAYGYTF. In DNA form, the CDR3 reads TGTGCCACCAGTGTTCCCCGGAGGGGCGCCTATGGCTACACCTTC.

This sequence joins TRBV4-2 and TRBJ1-1; no clear D gene. The CDR3 loop spans 15 amino acids. V lost 4 bases, J lost 0 bases, and 12 bases lay in between. CDR1 LGHNA and CDR2 YNFKEQ come from the germline V gene. The CDR3 loop reads CASSLSVGVNTEAFF. As DNA, the CDR3 is TGTGCCAGCAGCCTCTCGGTCGGGGTGAACACTGAAGCTTTCTTT.

The chain joins TRBV5-5 to TRBJ1-4; D is perhaps TRBD1 (5 bases). The V gene's germline CDR1 is SGHKS and CDR2 YYEKEE (reference sequence). V lost 4 bases to trimming and J lost 2 bases, with 6 bases between them. The CDR3 length is 13 residues. The CDR3 DNA reads as TGTGCCAGCAGCGGGACTACTAATGAAAAACTGTTTTTT. Translating it yields CASSGTTNEKLFF.

The chain couples TRBV7-8 to TRBJ2-1; maybe TRBD1 (6 bases). CDR3 size: 16 residues. Per germline, CDR1 SGHVS and CDR2 FQNEAQ. The V and J ends lost 5 bases and 0 bases respectively, with 14 bases between them. The DNA for the CDR3 is TGTGCCAGCAGCCACTACAGGGTGGGCTCCTACAATGAGCAGTTCTTC. Residues: CASSHYRVGSYNEQFF.

V gene TRBV6-4 combines with J gene TRBJ2-3; 11 nucleotides align to TRBD2. CDR3 length: 15 amino acids. Germline V gene sequence: CDR1 MRHNA, CDR2 SNTAGT. Trimming at V came to 3 bases and at J to 1 base, leaving 0 bases not matched to a gene. Here the CDR3 reads CASSETSGGTDTQYF. The CDR3, as DNA: TGTGCCAGCAGTGAGACTAGCGGGGGCACAGATACGCAGTATTTT.

This chain joins TRBV15 and TRBJ2-5, with D perhaps matching TRBD2 (7 bases). The CDR3 is 17 residues long. Germline loops: CDR1 LNHNV, CDR2 YYDKDF (reference sequence). Between the trimmed V and J ends, which lost 3 bases and 5 bases, there was a span of 22 bases. The CDR3 region has the DNA TGTGCCACCAGCAGGATAGCGTGGGGGGGGCCATGGGAGACCCAGTACTTC. Protein: CATSRIAWGGPWETQYF.

The V call is TRBV18, the J call TRBJ2-5; 8 bases align to TRBD2. The germline V gene has CDR1 KGHSH and CDR2 LQKENI. V lost 6 bases to trimming and J lost 3 bases; unmatched junction nucleotides: 12. The CDR3 covers 16 residues. CDR3 nucleotides: TGTGCCAGCTCCCGGGGGAGCAGCGGGGGTGAAGAGACCCAGTACTTC. Protein: CASSRGSSGGEETQYF.

V gene TRBV20-1 combines with J gene TRBJ1-2; TRBD1 agrees at 7 bases. J lost 8 bases, V lost 3 bases, and 6 bases had no gene match. Germline V lookup: CDR1 DFQATT, CDR2 SNEGSKA (reference sequence). The CDR3 runs to 12 residues. CDR3 amino acids: CSASRTGLGYTF. The CDR3 DNA follows: TGCAGTGCTAGTAGGACAGGTTTGGGCTACACCTTC.

This clone is a singleton in its sample. The CDR3 sequence: CASGGQGWLYTF. CDR3 bases: TGCGCCAGCGGCGGACAGGGATGGCTGTACACCTTC. This chain joins TRBV10-1 and TRBJ1-2; 8 nucleotides match TRBD1. CDR3 length: 12 residues. The germline V gene has CDR1 WNHNN and CDR2 SYGVQD (reference sequence). Losses at the gene ends were 8 bases for V and 11 bases for J; bases not matched to a gene: 10.

J is TRBJ2-3 and V is TRBV5-4; 7 bases line up with TRBD1. Germline V gene sequence: CDR1 SGHNT, CDR2 YYREEE (reference sequence). V shed 4 bases, J shed 0 bases, and the junction held 5 bases outside the gene matches. The CDR3 length is 15 residues. CDR3 amino acids: CASSQWGQSTDTQYF. The CDR3 DNA follows: TGTGCCAGCAGCCAATGGGGACAGAGCACAGATACGCAGTATTTT.

The chain joins TRBV4-1 to TRBJ1-6, with 12 bases lining up with TRBD1. CDR1 MGHRA and CDR2 YSYEKL come from the germline V gene. With V trimmed by 2 bases and J by 6 bases, 8 bases remained unmatched. This CDR3 contains 18 residues. The CDR3 DNA follows: TGCGCCAGCAGCCAACCTCCGGGACAGGGGGCCTCTAATTCACCCCTCCACTTT. Protein sequence: CASSQPPGQGASNSPLHF.

This chain uses TRBV19 with TRBJ2-2; a possible D gene is TRBD2 (5 bases). The CDR3 covers 13 residues. V was trimmed by 7 bases and J by 6 bases, leaving 12 bases between them. CDR1 and CDR2 from the germline V gene are LNHDA and SQIVND (reference sequence). The CDR3 DNA is TGTGCCAGTACCCTAGGAGGCGCCGGGGAGCTGTTTTTT. Protein sequence: CASTLGGAGELFF. Using reference TRBV19 and TRBJ2-2 for the parts outside the CDR3, the full variable domain is DGGITQSPKYLFRKEGQNVTLSCEQNLNHDAMYWYRQDPGQGLRLIYYSQIVNDFQKGDIAEGYSVSREKKESFPLTVTSAQKNPTAFYLCASTLGGAGELFFGEGSRLTVL.

The CDR3: CASSSTTGRSTDTQYF. The CDR3 DNA reads TGTGCCAGCAGCTCCACGACGGGGAGAAGCACAGATACGCAGTATTTT. This rearrangement joins TRBV9 to TRBJ2-3, with a weak D call TRBD2 (5 bases). From germline, CDR1 is SGDLS and CDR2 YYNGEE. The V gene lost 4 bases and the J gene lost 0 bases, with 15 bases spanning the gap. The CDR3 totals 16 residues.

The genes are TRBV2 and TRBJ1-2; possible D gene TRBD1, 5 bases. The CDR3 length is 14 residues. Trimming left V 3 bases short and J 4 bases short, with 12 bases between. Per germline, CDR1 SNHLY and CDR2 FYNNEI. CDR3 residues: CASSEEGPLYGYTF. CDR3 nucleotide sequence: TGTGCCAGCAGTGAGGAGGGGCCGCTCTATGGCTACACCTTC. Variable domain in full (rest from reference TRBV2 and TRBJ1-2): EPEVTQTPSHQVTQMGQEVILRCVPISNHLYFYWYRQILGQKVEFLVSFYNNEISEKSEIFDDQFSVERPDGSNFTLKIRSTKLEDSAMYFCASSEEGPLYGYTFGSGTRLTVV.